A selection of T cell receptor beta chains follows, all from one sample in a study of T cells after yellow fever vaccination. TCRdb processed the 5' RACE reads anew with MiXCR; each CDR3 protein has one entry. The sample consists of about 170,000 distinct CDR3 sequences, approximately 6% of them appearing once. Source: CD4+ T cells sorted from PBMCs, taken on the day of the first yellow fever vaccination. Source of these receptors: a young man who received the YFV17D yellow fever vaccine. Both conserved end residues are part of each CDR3. A D gene is named only where the DNA matches it firmly. Rows give clone size only sometimes, using once, few, many, or a class for an expanded clone.

many	TRBV4-3	NA	TRBJ2-3	CASSPERGGTDTQYF	TGCGCCAGCAGCCCAGAACGAGGGGGCACAGATACGCAGTATTTT
many	TRBV9	NA	TRBJ2-5	CASSVGGQGGYQETQYF	TGTGCCAGCAGCGTAGGAGGGCAGGGGGGGTACCAAGAGACCCAGTACTTC
many	TRBV10-3	TRBD1	TRBJ2-7	CAIRPGQGSYEQYF	TGTGCCATCAGGCCGGGACAGGGCTCCTACGAGCAGTACTTC
many	TRBV7-2	NA	TRBJ2-1	CASSLAPRGLRYNEQFF	TGTGCCAGCAGCTTAGCCCCTCGGGGGCTACGGTACAATGAGCAGTTCTTC
many	TRBV5-1	NA	TRBJ1-3	CASSLGVDGLINTIYF	TGCGCCAGCAGCTTGGGGGTTGACGGACTGATAAACACCATATATTTT
many	TRBV7-9	TRBD1	TRBJ2-3	CASTRSSGGEGTDTQYF	TGTGCCAGCACCCGGTCGTCAGGGGGTGAAGGGACAGATACGCAGTATTTT
many	TRBV29-1	TRBD1	TRBJ1-5	CSVAGTGGNQPQHF	TGCAGCGTGGCCGGGACAGGGGGCAATCAGCCCCAGCATTTT
many	TRBV29-1	NA	TRBJ1-1	CSVTPGYGTEAFF	TGCAGCGTGACGCCAGGGTACGGGACTGAAGCTTTCTTT
NA	TRBV7-9	TRBD1	TRBJ1-5	CASSLGTGINQPQHF	TGTGCCAGCAGCTTAGGGACAGGGATCAATCAGCCCCAGCATTTT
few	TRBV25-1	NA	TRBJ1-6	CASSGGYNSPLHF	TGTGCCAGCAGTGGGGGCTATAATTCACCCCTCCACTTT